This TCR beta chain was profiled in a study of shared clonotypes between healthy human individuals. Study results and caveats: Rarefaction analysis demonstrated incomplete sorted-subset sequencing notwithstanding large depth.

CDR3 size: 15 residues. CDR1 MNHNS and CDR2 SASEGT come from the germline V gene. V gave up 1 base and J gave up 4 bases, with 14 bases separating them. Assay: immunoSEQ multiplex PCR; the TCRdb copy retains only in-frame clones and omits some. The table records millions of clones, 90% to 95% of them present only once. Remarks on this clone: Its target is unknown.

This TCR was recovered from a man aged 18 to 29 in good health. V usage is TRBV6-1 and J usage is TRBJ2-7, with D maybe TRBD1 (5 bases). Sample: naive CD4+ T cells sorted from blood. The subset is: CD45RA+ positively selected. The CDR3 is CASSEGQGVGYEQYF. DNA for the CDR3: TGTGCCAGCAGTGAAGGCCAGGGTGTTGGGTACGAGCAGTACTTC.